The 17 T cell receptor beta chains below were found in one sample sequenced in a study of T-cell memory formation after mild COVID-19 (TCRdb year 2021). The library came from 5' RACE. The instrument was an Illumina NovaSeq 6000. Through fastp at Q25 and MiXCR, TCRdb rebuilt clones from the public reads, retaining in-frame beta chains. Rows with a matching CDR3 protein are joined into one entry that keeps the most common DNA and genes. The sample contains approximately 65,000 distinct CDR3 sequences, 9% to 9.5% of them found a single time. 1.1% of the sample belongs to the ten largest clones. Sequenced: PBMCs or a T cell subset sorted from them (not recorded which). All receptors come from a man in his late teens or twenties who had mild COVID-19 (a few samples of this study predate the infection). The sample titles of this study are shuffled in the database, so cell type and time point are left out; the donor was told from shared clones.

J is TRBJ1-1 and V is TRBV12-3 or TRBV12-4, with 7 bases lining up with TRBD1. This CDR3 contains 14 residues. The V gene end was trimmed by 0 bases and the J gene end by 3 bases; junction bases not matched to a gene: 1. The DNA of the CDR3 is TGTGCCAGCAGTTTAGCAGGGACAGACACTGAAGCTTTCTTT. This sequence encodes CASSLAGTDTEAFF.

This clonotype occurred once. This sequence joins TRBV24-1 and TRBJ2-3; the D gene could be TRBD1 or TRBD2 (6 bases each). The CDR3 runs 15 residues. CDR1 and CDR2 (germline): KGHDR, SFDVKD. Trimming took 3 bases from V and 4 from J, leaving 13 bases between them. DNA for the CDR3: TGTGCCACCAGTGATCCGAGGAGGGGGGCAGATACGCAGTATTTT. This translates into CATSDPRRGADTQYF.

The CDR3: CASSPRTGVPYEQYF. The CDR3, as DNA: TGTGCCAGCAGCCCCCGGACAGGAGTCCCCTACGAGCAGTACTTC. The chain employs TRBV3-1 and TRBJ2-7; 7 bases align to TRBD1. The CDR3 is 15 residues long. Losses at the gene ends were 4 bases for V and 2 bases for J; bases not matched to a gene: 8. From germline, CDR1 is LGHDT and CDR2 YNNKEL (reference sequence).

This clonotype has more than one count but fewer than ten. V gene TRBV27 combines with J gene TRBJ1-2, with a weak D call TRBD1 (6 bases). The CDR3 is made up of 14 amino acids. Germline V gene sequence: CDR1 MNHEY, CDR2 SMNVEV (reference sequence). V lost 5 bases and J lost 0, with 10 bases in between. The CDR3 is CASSRGAANYGYTF. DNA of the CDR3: TGTGCCAGCAGTAGGGGGGCCGCTAACTATGGCTACACCTTC.

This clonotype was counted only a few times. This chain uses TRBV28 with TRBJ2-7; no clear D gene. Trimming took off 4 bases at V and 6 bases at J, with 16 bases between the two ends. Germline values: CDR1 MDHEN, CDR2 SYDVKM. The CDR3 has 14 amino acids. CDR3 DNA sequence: TGTGCCAGCAGTTCTCACCCTCAGCCGGGCGAGCAGTACGTC. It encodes CASSSHPQPGEQYV.

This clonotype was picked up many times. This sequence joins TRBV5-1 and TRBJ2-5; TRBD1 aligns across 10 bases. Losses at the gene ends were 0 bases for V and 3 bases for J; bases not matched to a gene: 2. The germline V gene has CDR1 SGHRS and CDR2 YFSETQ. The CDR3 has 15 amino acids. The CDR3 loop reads CASSLAGTGEETQYF. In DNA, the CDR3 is TGCGCCAGCAGCTTGGCTGGGACAGGGGAAGAGACCCAGTACTTC. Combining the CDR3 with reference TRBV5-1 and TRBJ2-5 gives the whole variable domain KAGVTQTPRYLIKTRGQQVTLSCSPISGHRSVSWYQQTPGQGLQFLFEYFSETQRNKGNFPGRFSGRQFSNSRSEMNVSTLELGDSALYLCASSLAGTGEETQYFGPGTRLLVL.

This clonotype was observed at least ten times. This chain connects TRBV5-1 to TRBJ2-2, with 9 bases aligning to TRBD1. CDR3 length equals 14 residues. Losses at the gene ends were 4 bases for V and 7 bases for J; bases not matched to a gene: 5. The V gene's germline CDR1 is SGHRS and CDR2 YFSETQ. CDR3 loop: CASSMGQGVGELFF. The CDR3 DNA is TGCGCCAGCAGCATGGGACAGGGAGTCGGGGAGCTGTTTTTT.

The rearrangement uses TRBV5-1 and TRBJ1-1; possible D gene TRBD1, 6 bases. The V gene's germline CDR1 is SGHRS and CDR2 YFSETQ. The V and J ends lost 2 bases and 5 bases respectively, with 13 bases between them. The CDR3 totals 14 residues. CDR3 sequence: CASSLQGYRTEAFF. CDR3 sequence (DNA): TGCGCCAGCAGCTTACAGGGCTATCGGACTGAAGCTTTCTTT.

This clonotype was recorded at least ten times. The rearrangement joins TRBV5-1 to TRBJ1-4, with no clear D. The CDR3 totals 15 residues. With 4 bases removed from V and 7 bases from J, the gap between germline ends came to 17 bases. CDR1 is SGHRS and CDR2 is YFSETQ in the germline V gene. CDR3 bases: TGCGCCAGCAGCCGAACTACGACGAGAACTGAAAAACTGTTTTTT. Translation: CASSRTTTRTEKLFF.

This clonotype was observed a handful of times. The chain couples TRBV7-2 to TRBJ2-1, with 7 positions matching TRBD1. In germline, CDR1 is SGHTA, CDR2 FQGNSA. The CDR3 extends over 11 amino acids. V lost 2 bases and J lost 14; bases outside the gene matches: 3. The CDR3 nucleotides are TGTGCCAGCAGCTTATCAGGGGGAAAGTTCTTC. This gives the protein CASSLSGGKFF.

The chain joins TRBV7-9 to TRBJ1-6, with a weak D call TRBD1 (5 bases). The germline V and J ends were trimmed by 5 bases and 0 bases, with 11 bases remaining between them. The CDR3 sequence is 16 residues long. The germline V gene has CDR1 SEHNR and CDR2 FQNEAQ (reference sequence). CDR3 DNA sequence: TGTGCCAGCAGCCCGAGACAGAGCTCCTATAATTCACCCCTCCACTTT. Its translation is CASSPRQSSYNSPLHF. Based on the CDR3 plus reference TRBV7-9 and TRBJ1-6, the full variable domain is DTGVSQNPRHKITKRGQNVTFRCDPISEHNRLYWYRQTLGQGPEFLTYFQNEAQLEKSRLLSDRFSAERPKGSFSTLEIQRTEQGDSAMYLCASSPRQSSYNSPLHFGNGTRLTVT.

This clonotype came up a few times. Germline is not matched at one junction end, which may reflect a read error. This CDR3 is CASSLALAGEQFF. CDR3 DNA: TGTGCTAGCAGCTTAGCGCTCGCTGGTGAGCAGTTCTTC. The chain is built from TRBV7-7 and TRBJ2-1; D may be TRBD2 (5 bases). The CDR3 runs 13 residues. From germline, CDR1 is SSHAT and CDR2 FNYEAQ (reference sequence).

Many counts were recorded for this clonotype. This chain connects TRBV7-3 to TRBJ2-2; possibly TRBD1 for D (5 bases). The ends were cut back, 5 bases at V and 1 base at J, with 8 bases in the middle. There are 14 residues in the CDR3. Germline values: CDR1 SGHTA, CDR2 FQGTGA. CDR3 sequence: CASSRDRNTGELFF. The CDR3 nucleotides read TGTGCCAGCAGCCGCGACAGGAACACCGGGGAGCTGTTTTTT. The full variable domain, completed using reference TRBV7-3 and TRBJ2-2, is GAGVSQTPSNKVTEKGKYVELRCDPISGHTALYWYRQSLGQGPEFLIYFQGTGAADDSGLPNDRFFAVRPEGSVSTLKIQRTERGDSAVYLCASSRDRNTGELFFGEGSRLTVL.

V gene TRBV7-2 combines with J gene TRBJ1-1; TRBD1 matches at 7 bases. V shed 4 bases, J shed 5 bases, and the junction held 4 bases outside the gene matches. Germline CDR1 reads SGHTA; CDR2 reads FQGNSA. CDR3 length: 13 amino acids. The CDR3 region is CASSWSGGTEAFF. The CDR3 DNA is TGTGCCAGCAGCTGGTCAGGGGGTACTGAAGCTTTCTTT.

CDR3 DNA sequence: TGTGCCAGCAGCCCCCGGGGACAGGGATACGAGCAGTACTTC. Residues: CASSPRGQGYEQYF. The rearrangement uses TRBV7-2 and TRBJ2-7; TRBD1 matches at 9 bases. Germline loops: CDR1 SGHTA, CDR2 FQGNSA. The CDR3 is 14 amino acids. The junction had 6 bases not matched to a gene; V was cut back by 5 bases and J by 4 bases.

CDR3 amino acids: CATSIGQGGDTQYF. In nucleotides, the CDR3 is TGTGCCACCAGTATAGGACAGGGAGGGGATACGCAGTATTTT. The genes are TRBV24-1 and TRBJ2-3; D perhaps matches TRBD1 (8 bases). The ends were cut back, 6 bases at V and 6 bases at J, with 15 bases in the middle. CDR1 and CDR2 (germline): KGHDR, SFDVKD. The CDR3 sequence is 14 residues long.

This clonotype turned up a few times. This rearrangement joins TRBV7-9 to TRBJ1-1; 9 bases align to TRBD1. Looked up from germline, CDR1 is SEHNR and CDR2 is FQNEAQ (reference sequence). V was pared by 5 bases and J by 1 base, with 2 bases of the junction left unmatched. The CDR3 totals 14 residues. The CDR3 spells CASSAGQGNTEAFF. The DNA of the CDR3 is TGTGCCAGCAGCGCGGGACAGGGGAACACTGAAGCTTTCTTT. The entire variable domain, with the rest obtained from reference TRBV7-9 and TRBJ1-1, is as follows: DTGVSQNPRHKITKRGQNVTFRCDPISEHNRLYWYRQTLGQGPEFLTYFQNEAQLEKSRLLSDRFSAERPKGSFSTLEIQRTEQGDSAMYLCASSAGQGNTEAFFGQGTRLTVV.